The 13 T cell receptor beta chains below were found in one sample sequenced in a study of shared clonotypes between healthy human individuals (dated by TCRdb to 2020 to 2021). The library came from the immunoSEQ multiplex PCR assay. In TCRdb, the immuneACCESS table is reduced to in-frame sequences with V and J assigned. These tables do not hold every clone; where another copy was compared, an unresolved V gene accounts for under half, and the others remain unexplained. In all, the sample holds approximately 470,000 clones, and over 70% of those were seen once. Over 9.5% of the sample goes to the ten largest clones. Specimen: PBMCs. These receptors were taken from a woman in her thirties or forties in good health. Some clones in this sample may be carry-over from other donors' samples.

CDR3 coding DNA: TGCGCCAGCAGCCCTAGGACCGGGGACCCCTACGAGCAGTACTTC. Translation gives CASSPRTGDPYEQYF. This sequence joins TRBV5-1 and TRBJ2-7, with D perhaps TRBD1 or TRBD2 (5 bases each). The CDR3 sequence is 15 residues long. Germline CDR1 SGHRS, CDR2 YFSETQ. The V gene lost 4 bases and the J gene lost 2 bases, with 16 bases spanning the gap.

The chain links TRBV6-1 to TRBJ2-7; TRBD2 might be the D (5 bases). With 6 bases removed from V and 3 bases from J, the gap between germline ends came to 12 bases. The CDR3 length is 13 residues. The germline V gene has CDR1 MNHNS and CDR2 SASEGT. The CDR3 DNA follows: TGTGCCAGCAGACACCTAGCCGACTACGAGCAGTACTTC. Translating it yields CASRHLADYEQYF.

Worth noting for this clone: A far larger clone is off by one base, so a read error is likely. Distinct nucleotide sequences in the sample also encode this CDR3. The chain uses TRBV4-3 and TRBJ1-1; a weak D match, TRBD1 (6 bases). There are 15 residues in the CDR3. The germline CDR1 and CDR2 sequences are LGHNA and YSLEER. The CDR3 DNA reads TGCGCCAGTAGCCAAGGGAGACAGGAGAACACTGAAGCTTTCTTT. Encoded protein: CASSQGRQENTEAFF.

On this clone: Other DNA sequences in the sample encode the same CDR3. The chain couples TRBV11-2 to TRBJ2-7, with D tentatively TRBD1 (5 bases). This CDR3 spans 15 amino acids. V dropped 0 bases and J dropped 1 base, with 10 bases sitting between them. Germline V gene data show CDR1 as SGHAT and CDR2 as FQNNGV. CDR3 amino acids: CASSLDPGQSYEQYF. CDR3 nucleotides: TGTGCCAGCAGCTTAGATCCAGGGCAGTCCTACGAGCAGTACTTC.

This clone appeared a single time. The chain recombines TRBV6-4 with TRBJ2-2; no clear D. CDR1 and CDR2 (germline): MRHNA, SNTAGT. This CDR3 is 16 amino acids long. V shed 0 bases and J shed 3 bases, with 11 bases lying between them. In DNA, the CDR3 is TGTGCCAGCAGTGACTCGGAAGGGCTTCACACCGGGGAGCTGTTTTTT. It is translated as CASSDSEGLHTGELFF.

The V and J genes are TRBV10-3 and TRBJ2-7; TRBD1 agrees at 7 bases. The germline CDR1 and CDR2 sequences are ENHRY and SYGVKD. With 6 bases clipped from V and 5 bases from J, the junction kept 7 bases outside the gene matches. The CDR3 is 13 residues long. The CDR3 DNA is TGTGCCATCAGGCCAAACCAGGGGGACGAGCAGTACTTC. It is translated as CAIRPNQGDEQYF.

The chain is built from TRBV9 and TRBJ1-3; D is unclear. The CDR3 loop spans 12 amino acids. Germline CDR1 reads SGDLS; CDR2 reads YYNGEE. The V and J ends lost 4 bases and 4 bases respectively, with 6 bases between them. The chain's CDR3 is CASSPPGNTIYF. In nucleotides, the CDR3 is TGTGCCAGCAGCCCCCCCGGAAACACCATATATTTT.

This sequence joins TRBV2 and TRBJ2-1; 10 bases map to TRBD2. The CDR3 is made up of 13 amino acids. The V gene end was trimmed by 4 bases and the J gene end by 9 bases; junction bases not matched to a gene: 3. Germline CDR1 SNHLY, CDR2 FYNNEI. DNA for the CDR3: TGTGCCAGCAGTGTCCAGCGGGAGGGTGAGCAGTTCTTC. This gives the protein CASSVQREGEQFF. Together with reference TRBV2 and TRBJ2-1, the CDR3 gives the full variable domain: EPEVTQTPSHQVTQMGQEVILRCVPISNHLYFYWYRQILGQKVEFLVSFYNNEISEKSEIFDDQFSVERPDGSNFTLKIRSTKLEDSAMYFCASSVQREGEQFFGPGTRLTVL.

The sample holds one count of this clone. The V call is TRBV7-9, the J call TRBJ1-2; D might be TRBD1 (5 bases). Trimming stripped 5 bases from V and 8 bases from J, with 15 bases between. Germline assignment: CDR1 SEHNR and CDR2 FQNEAQ (reference sequence). The CDR3 is 13 amino acids. CDR3 DNA sequence: TGTGCCAGCAGCCAGGTAGGCTGGGACGGCTACACCTTC. It is translated as CASSQVGWDGYTF.

The J gene is TRBJ2-7, the V gene TRBV7-2; 11 nucleotides match TRBD2. The CDR3 covers 14 residues. Germline trimming cut 4 bases from V and 3 bases from J; bases unmatched to any gene: 2. Germline V gene sequence: CDR1 SGHTA, CDR2 FQGNSA. CDR3 nucleotide sequence: TGTGCCAGCAGCTCCACTAGCGGGGGCTACGAGCAGTACTTC. Amino acid sequence: CASSSTSGGYEQYF.

V and J are TRBV21-1 and TRBJ2-7; the D call of TRBD2 is as the table states it, not checked on the DNA. TRBV21-1 constitutes a pseudogene. The CDR3 is made up of 16 amino acids. CDR3 amino acids: CASSKEQGLACYEQYF. As DNA, the CDR3 is TGTGCCAGCAGCAAAGAACAGGGACTAGCGTGCTACGAGCAGTACTTC.

This chain joins TRBV7-8 and TRBJ1-1, with D tentatively TRBD1 (6 bases). Germline lookup yields CDR1 SGHVS and CDR2 FQNEAQ. The V and J ends lost 8 bases and 4 bases respectively, with 17 bases between them. The CDR3 has 14 residues. This chain's CDR3 is CASRSREGGTEAFF. In nucleotides, the CDR3 is TGTGCCAGCCGCAGTAGGGAGGGGGGCACTGAAGCTTTCTTT.

This chain links TRBV7-6 with TRBJ2-7, with 8 nucleotides matching TRBD1. Germline loops: CDR1 SGHVS, CDR2 FNYEAQ. The V segment lost 0 bases and the J segment 2 bases; nucleotides outside the gene matches: 3. This CDR3 region has 15 residues. The CDR3 reads CASSLAGTGPYEQYF. CDR3 nucleotide sequence: TGTGCCAGCAGCTTAGCCGGGACAGGTCCCTACGAGCAGTACTTC.